Each of the 13 T cell receptor beta chains below was sequenced from the same sample in a study of blood T cell repertoires in COVID-19. Clones were sequenced by immunoSEQ multiplex PCR, and TCRdb holds only the in-frame ones, with some missing. The sample contains over 300,000 clones, around 83% of which appear only once. Sequences were obtained from peripheral blood. Every receptor here comes from a woman aged 45-65 years with acute or convalescent COVID-19.

J is TRBJ1-2 and V is TRBV2; 8 nucleotides line up with TRBD1. Germline assignment: CDR1 SNHLY and CDR2 FYNNEI. The CDR3 is 16 amino acids. With V trimmed by 4 bases and J by 4 bases, 11 bases remained unmatched. CDR3 nucleotide sequence: TGTGCCAGCAGTGCCAACCCCGGGACAGGTCGCTATGGCTACACCTTC. Residues: CASSANPGTGRYGYTF.

The genes are TRBV10-3 and TRBJ1-2, with TRBD1 as a possible D gene (6 bases). Trimming shortened V by 10 bases and J by 5 bases, and 17 bases separated the two germline ends. Germline CDR1 reads ENHRY; CDR2 reads SYGVKD. CDR3 size: 13 residues. CDR3 residues: CASRRGLEYGYTF. The CDR3 nucleotides are TGTGCCAGCCGCAGGGGATTGGAGTATGGCTACACCTTC.

This chain uses TRBV4-3 with TRBJ2-1; 11 nucleotides align to TRBD2. V was pared by 2 bases and J by 12 bases, with 6 bases of the junction left unmatched. Germline CDR1 and CDR2: LGHNA and YSLEER. The CDR3 extends over 14 amino acids. The CDR3 loop reads CASSQSRLAGRQFF. CDR3 DNA: TGCGCCAGCAGCCAATCTAGACTAGCGGGGCGGCAGTTCTTC.

CDR3 coding DNA: TGCGCCAGCAGCCCAACACCTACAGGGAGCACAGATACGCAGTATTTT. The encoded protein is CASSPTPTGSTDTQYF. This chain connects TRBV5-1 to TRBJ2-3, with a weak D call TRBD1 (6 bases). This CDR3 is 16 amino acids long. In germline, CDR1 is SGHRS, CDR2 YFSETQ. V gave up 4 bases and J gave up 0 bases, with 15 bases separating them.

The genes are TRBV27 and TRBJ2-7, with TRBD1 matching over 7 bases. CDR1 is MNHEY, CDR2 SMNVEV, per germline (reference sequence). Trimming removed 3 bases from V and 4 bases from J; junction bases left unmatched: 9. The CDR3 has 15 residues. CDR3 DNA: TGTGCCAGCAGTTTGGGTACAGGGGTAGAGTACGAGCAGTACTTC. Translated: CASSLGTGVEYEQYF.

Comment on this clone: Other DNA sequences in this sample translate to the same CDR3. V is TRBV6-2 or TRBV6-3 and J is TRBJ1-1; no firm D call. V was pared by 0 bases and J by 5 bases, with 7 bases between. The CDR3 contains 13 residues. Germline lookup yields CDR1 MNHEY and CDR2 SVGEGT. CDR3 coding DNA: TGTGCCAGCAGTTACTCGACGGGGACTGAAGCTTTCTTT. Translating it yields CASSYSTGTEAFF.

V gene TRBV5-6 combines with J gene TRBJ1-6, with 10 bases identical to TRBD1. Germline assignment: CDR1 SGHDT and CDR2 YYEEEE. The CDR3 is 16 residues long. Trimming took 4 bases from V and 6 from J; bases not matched to a gene: 7. The CDR3 sequence: CASSPGQGFINSPLHF. The CDR3 nucleotides are TGTGCCAGCAGCCCGGGACAGGGGTTTATTAATTCACCCCTCCACTTT.

The V gene is TRBV20-1, the J gene TRBJ1-1; D gene ambiguous. Germline values: CDR1 DFQATT, CDR2 SNEGSKA (reference sequence). This CDR3 is built from 13 residues. V lost 3 bases and J lost 7, with 15 bases in between. The CDR3 spells CSASWEVGGEAFF. As DNA, the CDR3 is TGCAGTGCTAGTTGGGAGGTTGGTGGTGAAGCTTTCTTT.

The rearrangement joins TRBV9 to TRBJ2-5, with D perhaps matching TRBD1 (5 bases). Deletions cut 0 bases from V and 4 bases from J, with 13 bases between. This CDR3 contains 15 residues. The germline V gene has CDR1 SGDLS and CDR2 YYNGEE. CDR3 region: CASSVEWGRGETQYF. The CDR3 nucleotides read TGTGCCAGCAGCGTAGAGTGGGGAAGGGGAGAGACCCAGTACTTC.

This sequence joins TRBV4-2 and TRBJ2-1; D gene ambiguous. The CDR3 has 14 residues. Germline V gives CDR1 LGHNA, CDR2 YNFKEQ. V gave up 5 bases and J gave up 4 bases, with 12 bases separating them. The chain's CDR3 is CASSKKGGYNEQFF. The CDR3 region has the DNA TGTGCCAGCAGCAAAAAAGGCGGTTACAATGAGCAGTTCTTC.

This clone has only a few counts. J is TRBJ2-3 and V is TRBV7-9; unclear D gene. Germline V gene lookup returns CDR1 SEHNR and CDR2 FQNEAQ (reference sequence). This CDR3 comprises 15 residues. V was clipped by 2 bases and J by 0 bases, with 9 bases between them. CDR3 coding DNA: TGTGCCAGCAGCTTAATCGCTACTAGCACAGATACGCAGTATTTT. It is translated as CASSLIATSTDTQYF.

This clone was seen only once. CDR3 region: CASSQHGQGSYGYTF. CDR3 sequence (DNA): TGTGCCAGCAGCCAACATGGACAGGGGAGCTATGGCTACACCTTC. This chain links TRBV3-1 (or the pseudogene TRBV3-2) with TRBJ1-2; TRBD1 aligns across 9 bases. The CDR3 sequence is 15 residues long. The V segment lost 2 bases and the J segment 4 bases; nucleotides outside the gene matches: 5. Germline CDR1 is LGHDT and CDR2 is YNNKEL (reference sequence).

The chain uses TRBV18 and TRBJ2-2; a weak D match, TRBD1 (5 bases). V lost 3 bases, J lost 3 bases, and 8 bases lay in between. Looked up from germline, CDR1 is KGHSH and CDR2 is LQKENI. The CDR3 runs 14 residues. CDR3 sequence (DNA): TGTGCCAGCTCACCCCAGACAGACACCGGGGAGCTGTTTTTT. Translated, it gives CASSPQTDTGELFF.